Sequencing of this TCR beta chain was carried out in a study of T-cell memory formation after mild COVID-19. cDNA libraries for TCR alpha and TCR beta, carrying sample barcodes and UMIs, came from 5'RACE with constant-segment primers. MiXCR was run by TCRdb on the 5' RACE reads, yielding one entry per CDR3 protein. Among approximately 450,000 distinct CDR3 sequences listed, around a sixth were seen once. CDR1 and CDR2 (germline): SGDLS, YYNGEE. This CDR3 spans 16 amino acids. V shed 3 bases and J shed 4 bases, with 19 bases lying between them. A word on this clonotype: Its antigen is as yet unknown.

Findings and limits, study-wide: Balance between CD4 and CD8 was seen in clones contracting day 15 to 85, and a CD4+ lean was seen in later expanders. Memory from before infection featured some responding clones, which suggests cross-reactive memory joined.

Specimen: PBMCs or a T cell subset sorted from them (not recorded which). The source is an adult woman who had mild COVID-19 (a few samples of this study predate the infection). Cell type and time point are not known. The chain couples TRBV9 to TRBJ2-5, with D perhaps TRBD2 (6 bases). This chain's CDR3 is CASSAFGTSPRETQYF. As DNA, the CDR3 is TGTGCCAGCAGCGCCTTCGGGACTTCCCCCAGAGAGACCCAGTACTTC.